This TCR beta chain was identified in a study of control samples from healthy donors and cancer patients. There are a few counts of this clone. Germline-derived CDR1 and CDR2 are SGHAT and FQNNGV. Trimming took 0 bases from V and 7 from J, leaving 9 bases between them. The CDR3 runs 13 residues. Sequencing was performed with immunoSEQ multiplex PCR; in TCRdb, only in-frame clones are kept and a portion is missing. The data show about 86,000 clones, over 85% seen once. J is TRBJ1-2 and V is TRBV11-2, with D unclear. The sample taken for sequencing was blood. This clonotype was sampled from a woman in her twenties or thirties in good health. The DNA of the CDR3 is TGTGCCAGCAGCTTAGATGGGGTGGGTGGCTACACCTTC. This sequence encodes CASSLDGVGGYTF.